The T cell receptor (beta chain) described here comes from a study of CD8+CD57+ T cells in acquired aplastic anemia. Patients who underwent sequencing had shown CD8+CD57+ cell expansion by flow cytometry. This clonotype appeared many times. Researchers used genomic DNA as the template to profile TCR beta VDJ and CDR3. TCRdb independently ran MiXCR on the reads; one entry per CDR3 protein. The table has 150,000 to 200,000 distinct CDR3 sequences, less than 60% seen once. The sequence derives from a human donor with aplastic anemia. Sequencing was done on a sample of sorted CD4+, CD8+, or CD8+CD57+ T cells (not recorded which) from PBMCs.

The CDR3 bases are TGTGCCAGCAGCTTAGGGGGACTAGCGGGCGTAATGAACACCGGGGAGCTGTTTTTT. It specifies CASSLGGLAGVMNTGELFF. The chain combines TRBV11-1 with TRBJ2-2; 12 positions match TRBD2. V shed 1 base and J 1 base; nucleotides not matched to a gene: 7. The CDR3 contains 19 residues. CDR1 is SGHAT, CDR2 FQDESV, per germline (reference sequence).